This TCR beta chain was sequenced during a study of blood T cell repertoires in COVID-19. Whole-study context: Specimens from acute and convalescent COVID-19 originated in the United States, Italy and Spain. T cells, B-cell-depleted T cells, or PBMCs supplied cDNA or gDNA.

In the original processing: For nucleated cells, counts were estimated from reference gene primer amplification. The repertoire was sequenced with immunoSEQ multiplex PCR; TCRdb's copy has only in-frame clones and lacks some. Clonal size and the V and J genes are those of that table, whereas D and trimming came from the DNA. The top ten clones hold less than 2.5% of a sample with about 220,000 clones, approximately 83% of them seen once. Germline CDR1 MGHRA, CDR2 YSYEKL. The CDR3 spans 15 residues. The V gene end was trimmed by 4 bases and the J gene end by 5 bases; junction bases not matched to a gene: 8.

This sequence originates from a woman aged 55-70 years with acute or convalescent COVID-19. The specimen was peripheral blood. V gene TRBV4-1 combines with J gene TRBJ2-5; 9 nucleotides line up with TRBD1. CDR3 sequence (DNA): TGCGCCAGCAGCCTACGACAGGGGGAGGGGGAGACCCAGTACTTC. Translating gives CASSLRQGEGETQYF.